The T cell receptor (beta chain) under discussion was sequenced for a study of identical twins. The CDR3 totals 14 residues. Losses at the gene ends were 6 bases for V and 3 bases for J; bases not matched to a gene: 4. Germline CDR1 SNHLY, CDR2 FYNNEI. Healthy Caucasians made up all donors. With regard to this clonotype: No antigen is known for it.

Template switching supplied a universal primer site; unique molecular identifiers were carried on the cDNA. Via MiXCR, TCRdb re-called the 5' RACE reads, giving one row per CDR3 protein. The sample yields 450,000 or so distinct CDR3 sequences, over 11% seen once. General observations from the study: Out-of-frame TCR alpha sharing observed in monozygotic twins exceeded model estimates.

The sample was also linked to a second study, of yellow fever vaccine responses in identical twins.

This sequence was found in a young woman in good health. The specimen was CD4+ T cells sorted from blood. J is TRBJ2-7 and V is TRBV2, with 11 bases lining up with TRBD2. The CDR3 protein is CASRGLAANYEQYF. CDR3 nucleotides: TGTGCCAGCAGGGGACTAGCGGCCAACTACGAGCAGTACTTC.